This is a list of T cell receptor beta chains from one sample in a study of T cells in Graves' hyperthyroidism and ophthalmopathy. TCRdb re-derived calls from the multiplex PCR reads in MiXCR, one entry per CDR3 protein. The sample yields hundreds of thousands of distinct CDR3 sequences, about 15% seen once. The specimen was blood. Receptor source: a young woman with Graves' hyperthyroidism that later progressed to Graves' ophthalmopathy. CDR3s include the opening cysteine and the closing phenylalanine or tryptophan. Fields, in order: clone size, V gene, D gene, J gene, CDR3 protein, CDR3 DNA. A D gene is named only where the DNA matches it firmly. Only part of the rows carry a size: once, few, many, or a class if the clone is expanded.

many	TRBV5-6	TRBD2	TRBJ2-5	CASSLDQLAPQETQYF	TGTGCCAGCAGCTTGGATCAACTAGCGCCACAAGAGACCCAGTACTTC
many	TRBV28	.	TRBJ1-2	CASSYSRYGYTF	TGTGCCAGCAGCTACAGTCGCTATGGCTACACCTTC
many	TRBV7-9	TRBD2	TRBJ2-2	CASSSGLAGDSGELFF	TGTGCCAGCAGCTCCGGACTAGCGGGAGATTCCGGGGAGCTGTTTTTT
.	TRBV19	TRBD1	TRBJ2-7	CASSRRDRDYEQYF	TGTGCCAGTAGCCGAAGGGACAGGGACTACGAGCAGTACTTC
many	TRBV19	.	TRBJ1-6	CASSTRQGTYNSPLHF	TGTGCCAGTAGTACTCGTCAGGGGACCTATAATTCACCCCTCCACTTT
.	TRBV3-1	.	TRBJ2-5	CASSLPQGGSGQETQYF	TGTGCCAGCAGCTTGCCTCAAGGGGGTAGCGGACAAGAGACCCAGTACTTC
.	TRBV11-1	TRBD1	TRBJ1-1	CASSWGQGPKAFF	TGTGCCAGCAGCTGGGGACAGGGGCCTAAAGCTTTCTTT
many	TRBV2	.	TRBJ1-1	CASSEVAEAEAFF	TGTGCCAGCAGTGAAGTTGCCGAGGCTGAAGCTTTCTTT
many	TRBV7-3	.	TRBJ1-1	CATRKMLESLNTEAFF	TGTGCCACCCGGAAGATGCTAGAATCTTTGAACACTGAAGCTTTCTTT
many	TRBV12-3/TRBV12-4	.	TRBJ1-3	CASSLVGWLASGNTIYF	TGTGCCAGCAGTTTAGTTGGTTGGTTGGCCAGTGGAAACACCATATATTTT
.	TRBV5-1	TRBD1	TRBJ2-3	CASSFTGDIFVGDTQYF	TGCGCCAGCAGCTTTACAGGGGATATTTTCGTCGGAGATACGCAGTATTTT
many	TRBV5-1	TRBD1	TRBJ1-1	CASSLGQGEAEAFF	TGCGCCAGCAGCTTGGGACAGGGTGAGGCTGAAGCTTTCTTT
many	TRBV18	.	TRBJ1-2	CASSPYAEANYGYTF	TGTGCCAGCTCACCATACGCGGAGGCTAACTATGGCTACACCTTC
once	TRBV7-2	.	TRBJ2-7	CASSPTWGARREQYF	TGTGCCAGCAGCCCCACTTGGGGCGCAAGAAGGGAGCAGTACTTC
.	TRBV28	.	TRBJ2-7	CASRRDPSYEQYF	TGTGCCAGCCGCCGGGACCCGTCCTACGAGCAGTACTTC